This TCR beta chain came from a study of blood T cell repertoires in COVID-19 (dated by TCRdb to 2019 to 2021). Context from the whole study: Collaborator samples came from the United States, Italy and Spain and covered acute and convalescent phases of COVID-19. The dataset comprised deeply sampled blood TCRbeta repertoires from subjects exposed to, actively infected with, or recovered from COVID-19. Samples came from the ongoing ImmuneRACE study (first 160 participants) plus 1,254 subjects from 6 global collaborators. The repertoires were made available in a free public database intended to serve as a resource for research on the immune response to SARS-CoV-2. The prospective study material was composed of cDNA or gDNA derived from T cells, B-cell-depleted T cells, or PBMCs. A de-identified subject ID, COVID-19 status, age in years and sex were almost always included in the sample metadata. Where available, HLA class I and class II types were taken from metadata supplied by the sample provider and were not determined by assay-based typing. Broad study findings and their caveats: The amount of clinical and demographic metadata varied by source and participant and was provided uncurated.

Collaborating institutions collected whole blood in K2EDTA tubes following their own protocols. Collaborator samples were shipped for TCRbeta analysis as frozen whole blood, isolated PBMCs, or DNA extracted from either sample type. Trimming removed 4 bases from V and 2 bases from J; the gene matches leave 3 bases unexplained. The CDR3 covers 14 residues, taking in both the cysteine and the phenylalanine. Only the CDR3 DNA is retained, 42 bases long and in frame from the first base. Reading the germline V gene gives CDR1 SQVTM and CDR2 ANQGSEA. The immunoSEQ Assay, a bias-controlled multiplex PCR, was used to amplify TCRbeta CDR3 regions from genomic DNA. In the source study's methods: The number of nucleated cells in each sample was estimated by amplification of reference gene primers within the assay. To quantify the absolute abundance of each unique TCRbeta CDR3 rearrangement, sequence reads were collapsed and filtered. Productive Simpson clonality was computed per sample as the square root of Simpson's diversity index over productive rearrangements. In its TCRdb copy, this immuneACCESS table keeps in-frame sequences only and misses some clones. Where compared with another copy, unresolved V genes explain less than half of these, and the others have no known cause. The V and J calls and clone size were taken over from that table, and D and trimming were inferred from the DNA. The sample table contains 70,000 or so clones; only one count was recorded for 90% of them. Roughly 9.7% of the sample is taken by the ten largest.

In this sample, this clone turned up once. It has no known antigen specificity. Nothing much larger sits one base from this clone, and base qualities are not available. The V and J genes are TRBV29-1 and TRBJ1-5, with 9 central nucleotides matching TRBD1. This TCR was recovered from a human donor in a cohort sampled during active COVID-19. Sequencing was performed on peripheral blood. The bases are TGCAGCGTTGTGACAGGGGGTGGCAATCAGCCCCAGCATTTT. Translated, this is CSVVTGGGNQPQHF.